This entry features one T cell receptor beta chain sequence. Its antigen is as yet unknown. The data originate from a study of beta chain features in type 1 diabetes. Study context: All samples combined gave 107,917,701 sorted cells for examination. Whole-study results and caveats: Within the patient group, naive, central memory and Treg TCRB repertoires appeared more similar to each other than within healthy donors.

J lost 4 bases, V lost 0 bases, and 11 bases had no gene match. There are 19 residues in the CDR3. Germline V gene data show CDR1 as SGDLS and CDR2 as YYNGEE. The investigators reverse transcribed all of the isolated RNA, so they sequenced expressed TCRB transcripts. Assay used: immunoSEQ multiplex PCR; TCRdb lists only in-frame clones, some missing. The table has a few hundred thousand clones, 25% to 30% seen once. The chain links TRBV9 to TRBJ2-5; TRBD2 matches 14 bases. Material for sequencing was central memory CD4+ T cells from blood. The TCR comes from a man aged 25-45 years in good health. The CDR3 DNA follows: TGTGCCAGCAGCGTAGCCCCCCCATCGACTAGCGGGGGGGGAGAGACCCAGTACTTC. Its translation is CASSVAPPSTSGGGETQYF.